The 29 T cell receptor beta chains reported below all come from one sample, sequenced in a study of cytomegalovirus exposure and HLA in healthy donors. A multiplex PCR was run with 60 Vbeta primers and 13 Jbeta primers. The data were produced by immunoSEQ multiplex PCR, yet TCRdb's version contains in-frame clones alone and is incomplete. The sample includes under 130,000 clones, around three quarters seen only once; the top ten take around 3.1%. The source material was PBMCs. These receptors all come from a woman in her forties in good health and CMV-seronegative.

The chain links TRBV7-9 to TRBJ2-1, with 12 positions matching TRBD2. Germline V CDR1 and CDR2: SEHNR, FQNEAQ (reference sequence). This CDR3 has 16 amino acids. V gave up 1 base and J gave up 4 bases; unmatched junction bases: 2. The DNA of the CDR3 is TGTGCCAGCAGCTTAGGTCTAGCGGGGGGGTACAATGAGCAGTTCTTC. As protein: CASSLGLAGGYNEQFF.

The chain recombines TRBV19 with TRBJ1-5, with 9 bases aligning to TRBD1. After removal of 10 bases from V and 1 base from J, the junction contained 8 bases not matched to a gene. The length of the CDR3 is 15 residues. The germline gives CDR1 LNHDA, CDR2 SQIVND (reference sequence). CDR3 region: CATSVGTGSNQPQHF. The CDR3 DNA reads TGTGCCACCTCCGTGGGGACAGGGAGCAATCAGCCCCAGCATTTT.

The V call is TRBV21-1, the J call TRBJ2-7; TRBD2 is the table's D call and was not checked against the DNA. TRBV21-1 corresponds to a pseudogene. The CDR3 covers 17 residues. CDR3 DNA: TGTGCCAGCAGCGAAATCCCCGTGATGAGCCAGCGCTACGAGCAGTACTTC. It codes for CASSEIPVMSQRYEQYF.

CDR3 bases: TGCGCCAGCAGCCCTGGACTAGTTTCCTCGTACGGTACGCAGTATTTT. This translates into CASSPGLVSSYGTQYF. The chain is built from TRBV5-1 and TRBJ2-3; 7 nucleotides match TRBD2. This CDR3 is 16 amino acids long. CDR1 and CDR2 (germline): SGHRS, YFSETQ. J was trimmed by 8 bases and V by 4 bases; bases with no gene match: 16. The full variable domain, its missing parts supplied by reference TRBV5-1 and TRBJ2-3, is KAGVTQTPRYLIKTRGQQVTLSCSPISGHRSVSWYQQTPGQGLQFLFEYFSETQRNKGNFPGRFSGRQFSNSRSEMNVSTLELGDSALYLCASSPGLVSSYGTQYFGPGTRLTVL.

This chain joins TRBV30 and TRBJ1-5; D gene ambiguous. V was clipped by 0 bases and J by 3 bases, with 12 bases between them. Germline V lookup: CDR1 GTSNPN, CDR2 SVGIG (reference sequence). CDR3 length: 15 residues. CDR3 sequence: CAWSVAGLINQPQHF. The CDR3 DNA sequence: TGTGCCTGGAGTGTAGCAGGACTTATCAATCAGCCCCAGCATTTT. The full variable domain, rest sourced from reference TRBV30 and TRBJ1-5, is SQTIHQWPATLVQPVGSPLSLECTVEGTSNPNLYWYRQAAGRGLQLLFYSVGIGQISSEVPQNLSASRPQDRQFILSSKKLLLSDSGFYLCAWSVAGLINQPQHFGDGTRLSIL.

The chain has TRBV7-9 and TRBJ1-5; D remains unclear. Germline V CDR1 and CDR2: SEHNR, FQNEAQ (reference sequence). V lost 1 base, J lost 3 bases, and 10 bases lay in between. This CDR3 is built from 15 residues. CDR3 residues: CASSLGRTDNQPQHF. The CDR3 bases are TGTGCCAGCAGCTTAGGGAGAACGGACAATCAGCCCCAGCATTTT.

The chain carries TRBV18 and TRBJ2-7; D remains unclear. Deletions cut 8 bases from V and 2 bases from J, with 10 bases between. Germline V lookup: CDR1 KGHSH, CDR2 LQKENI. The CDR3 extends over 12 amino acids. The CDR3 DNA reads TGTGCCAGCAGAGACACGCCCTACGAGCAGTACTTC. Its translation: CASRDTPYEQYF.

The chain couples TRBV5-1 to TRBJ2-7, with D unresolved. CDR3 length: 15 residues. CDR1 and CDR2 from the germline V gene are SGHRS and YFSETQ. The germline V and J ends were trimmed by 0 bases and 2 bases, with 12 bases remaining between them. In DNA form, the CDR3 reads TGCGCCAGCAGCTTGGACAGCCGTACGACCTACGAGCAGTACTTC. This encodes CASSLDSRTTYEQYF.

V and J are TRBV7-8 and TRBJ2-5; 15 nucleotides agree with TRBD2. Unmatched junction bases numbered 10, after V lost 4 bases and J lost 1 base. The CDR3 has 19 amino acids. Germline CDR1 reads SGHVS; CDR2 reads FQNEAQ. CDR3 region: CASSSSPGTSGGLQETQYF. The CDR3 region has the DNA TGTGCCAGCAGCTCCTCCCCCGGGACTAGCGGGGGGCTCCAAGAGACCCAGTACTTC.

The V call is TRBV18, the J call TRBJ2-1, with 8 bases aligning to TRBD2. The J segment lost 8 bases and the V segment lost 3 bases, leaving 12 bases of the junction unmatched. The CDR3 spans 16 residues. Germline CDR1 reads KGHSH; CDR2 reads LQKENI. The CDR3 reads CASSPPGGTEGYEQFF. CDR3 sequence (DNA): TGTGCCAGCTCACCCCCGGGGGGGACTGAGGGCTATGAGCAGTTCTTC.

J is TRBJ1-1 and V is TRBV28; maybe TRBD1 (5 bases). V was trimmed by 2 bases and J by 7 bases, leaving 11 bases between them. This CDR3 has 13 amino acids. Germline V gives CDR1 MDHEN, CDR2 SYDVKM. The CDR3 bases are TGTGCCAGCAGTTTACAAAGGGGCGGTGAAGCTTTCTTT. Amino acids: CASSLQRGGEAFF.

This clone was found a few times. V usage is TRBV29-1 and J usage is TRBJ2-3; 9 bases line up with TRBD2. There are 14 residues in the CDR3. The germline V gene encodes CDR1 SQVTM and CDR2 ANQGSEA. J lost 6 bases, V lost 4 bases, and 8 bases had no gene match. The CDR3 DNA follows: TGCAGCGTTGGAGTAGCGGGAGTCGGTGATACGCAGTATTTT. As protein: CSVGVAGVGDTQYF.

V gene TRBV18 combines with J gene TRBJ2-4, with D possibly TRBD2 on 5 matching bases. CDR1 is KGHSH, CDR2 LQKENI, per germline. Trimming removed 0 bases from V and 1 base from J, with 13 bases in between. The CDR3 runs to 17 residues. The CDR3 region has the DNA TGTGCCAGCTCACCACCGGCACAACCGGGGGCCAAAAACATTCAGTACTTC. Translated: CASSPPAQPGAKNIQYF. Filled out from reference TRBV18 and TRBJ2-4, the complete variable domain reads NAGVMQNPRHLVRRRGQEARLRCSPMKGHSHVYWYRQLPEEGLKFMVYLQKENIIDESGMPKERFSAEFPKEGPSILRIQQVVRGDSAAYFCASSPPAQPGAKNIQYFGAGTRLSVL.

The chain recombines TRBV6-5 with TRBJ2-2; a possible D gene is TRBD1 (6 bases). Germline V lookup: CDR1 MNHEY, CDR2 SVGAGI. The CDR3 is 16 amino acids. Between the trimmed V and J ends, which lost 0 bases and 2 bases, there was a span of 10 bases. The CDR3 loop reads CASSYSPGANTGELFF. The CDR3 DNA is TGTGCCAGCAGTTACTCACCAGGGGCTAACACCGGGGAGCTGTTTTTT.

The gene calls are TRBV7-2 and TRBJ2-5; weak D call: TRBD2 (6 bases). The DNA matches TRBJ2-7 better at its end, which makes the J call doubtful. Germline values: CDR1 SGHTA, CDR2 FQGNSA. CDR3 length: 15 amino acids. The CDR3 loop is CASSYSGSSPYEQYF. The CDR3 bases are TGTGCCAGCAGCTATAGCGGCTCGAGCCCCTACGAGCAGTACTTC.

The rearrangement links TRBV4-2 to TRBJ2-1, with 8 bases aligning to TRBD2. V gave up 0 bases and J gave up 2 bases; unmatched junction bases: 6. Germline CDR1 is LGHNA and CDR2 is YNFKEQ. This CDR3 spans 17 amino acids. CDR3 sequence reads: CASSQDRSGSPYNEQFF. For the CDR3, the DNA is TGTGCCAGCAGCCAAGATAGGAGCGGGAGTCCCTACAATGAGCAGTTCTTC.

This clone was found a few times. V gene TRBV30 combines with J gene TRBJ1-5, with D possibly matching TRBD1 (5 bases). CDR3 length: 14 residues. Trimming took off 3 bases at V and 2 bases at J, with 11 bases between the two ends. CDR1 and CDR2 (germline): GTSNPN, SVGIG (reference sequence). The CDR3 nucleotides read TGTGCCTGGAGCCCCCCGGGGGGCAATCAGCCCCAGCATTTT. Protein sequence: CAWSPPGGNQPQHF.

The CDR3 region is CASSRGASDSYEQYF. The CDR3 nucleotides read TGTGCCAGCAGCCGAGGGGCTAGCGACTCCTACGAGCAGTACTTC. This rearrangement joins TRBV9 to TRBJ2-7; weak D call: TRBD2 (6 bases). V dropped 4 bases and J dropped 0 bases, with 14 bases sitting between them. The CDR3 loop spans 15 amino acids. Looked up from germline, CDR1 is SGDLS and CDR2 is YYNGEE. Full variable domain (rest looked up from reference TRBV9 and TRBJ2-7): DSGVTQTPKHLITATGQRVTLRCSPRSGDLSVYWYQQSLDQGLQFLIQYYNGEERAKGNILERFSAQQFPDLHSELNLSSLELGDSALYFCASSRGASDSYEQYFGPGTRLTVT.

The CDR3 sequence is CASSAAGARWEFF. CDR3 sequence (DNA): TGTGCCAGCAGTGCCGCGGGGGCCCGCTGGGAGTTCTTC. V is TRBV25-1 and J is TRBJ2-1; weak D call: TRBD2 (7 bases). The V end was cut by 4 bases, the J end by 14 bases, with 18 bases between. Germline V lookup: CDR1 MGHDK, CDR2 SYGVNS. This CDR3 spans 13 amino acids.

The CDR3 coding sequence is TGTGCCAGCAGTTTCCGGATGACAGCCTTGCGCTCCCCTAATGAAAAACTGTTTTTT. It encodes CASSFRMTALRSPNEKLFF. The gene calls are TRBV28 and TRBJ1-4, with a possible D match to TRBD1 (5 bases). V lost 3 bases and J 3 bases, leaving 23 bases between the germline ends. Germline V gene data show CDR1 as MDHEN and CDR2 as SYDVKM. This CDR3 has 19 residues.

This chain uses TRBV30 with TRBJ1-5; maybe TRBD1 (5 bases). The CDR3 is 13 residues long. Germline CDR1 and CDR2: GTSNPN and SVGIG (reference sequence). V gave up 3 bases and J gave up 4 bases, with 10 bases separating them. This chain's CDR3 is CAWSADRNQPQHF. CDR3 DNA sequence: TGTGCCTGGAGCGCCGACAGAAATCAGCCCCAGCATTTT.

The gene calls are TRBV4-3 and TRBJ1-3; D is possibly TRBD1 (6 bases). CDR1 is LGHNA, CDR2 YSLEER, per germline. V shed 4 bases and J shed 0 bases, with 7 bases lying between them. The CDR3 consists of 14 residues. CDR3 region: CASSPGDSGNTIYF. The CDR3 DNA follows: TGCGCCAGCAGCCCAGGGGACTCTGGAAACACCATATATTTT.

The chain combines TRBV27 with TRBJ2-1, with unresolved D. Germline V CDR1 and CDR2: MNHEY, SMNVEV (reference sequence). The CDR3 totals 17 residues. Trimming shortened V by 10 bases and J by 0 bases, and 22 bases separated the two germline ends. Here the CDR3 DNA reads TGTGCCACTCGACTCCGTCGGATCATAAGCTCCTACAATGAGCAGTTCTTC. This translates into CATRLRRIISSYNEQFF.

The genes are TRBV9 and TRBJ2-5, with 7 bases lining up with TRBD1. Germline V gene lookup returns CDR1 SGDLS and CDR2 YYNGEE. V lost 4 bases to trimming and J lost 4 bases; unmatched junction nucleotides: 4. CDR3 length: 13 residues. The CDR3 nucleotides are TGTGCCAGCAGCCGTACAGGGGTAGAGACCCAGTACTTC. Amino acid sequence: CASSRTGVETQYF.

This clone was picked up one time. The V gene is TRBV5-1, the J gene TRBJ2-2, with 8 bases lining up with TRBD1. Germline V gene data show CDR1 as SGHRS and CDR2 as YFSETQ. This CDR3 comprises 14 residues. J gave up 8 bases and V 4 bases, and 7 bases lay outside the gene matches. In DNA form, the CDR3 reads TGCGCCAGCAGCACGGACAGGGTTGGGGGGGAGCTGTTTTTT. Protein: CASSTDRVGGELFF.

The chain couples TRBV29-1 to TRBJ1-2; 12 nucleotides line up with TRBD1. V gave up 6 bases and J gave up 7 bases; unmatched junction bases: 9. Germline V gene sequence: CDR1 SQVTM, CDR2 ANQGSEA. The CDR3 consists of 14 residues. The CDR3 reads CSVAGGQGAGGYTF. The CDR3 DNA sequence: TGCAGCGTCGCAGGGGGACAGGGGGCGGGTGGCTACACCTTC.

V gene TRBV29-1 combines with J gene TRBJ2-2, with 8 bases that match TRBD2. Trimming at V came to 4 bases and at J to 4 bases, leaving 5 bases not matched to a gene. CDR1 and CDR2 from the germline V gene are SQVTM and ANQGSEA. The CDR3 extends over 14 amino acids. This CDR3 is CSVASGGRTGELFF. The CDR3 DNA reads TGCAGCGTTGCCTCGGGAGGGCGCACCGGGGAGCTGTTTTTT.

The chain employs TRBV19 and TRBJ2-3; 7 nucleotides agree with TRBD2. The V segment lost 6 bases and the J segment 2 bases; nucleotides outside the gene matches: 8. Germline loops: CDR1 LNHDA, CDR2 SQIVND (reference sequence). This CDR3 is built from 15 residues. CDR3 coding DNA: TGTGCCAGTAGCAAGGGCGGGGGAGTCACAGATACGCAGTATTTT. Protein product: CASSKGGGVTDTQYF.

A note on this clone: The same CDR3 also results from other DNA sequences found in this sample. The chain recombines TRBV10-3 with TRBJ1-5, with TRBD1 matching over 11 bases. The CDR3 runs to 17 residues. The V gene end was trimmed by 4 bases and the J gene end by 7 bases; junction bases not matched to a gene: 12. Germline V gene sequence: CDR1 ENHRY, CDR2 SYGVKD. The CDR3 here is CAISAGTGGRSVQPQHF. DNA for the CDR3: TGTGCCATCAGTGCCGGGACAGGGGGTCGTTCGGTACAGCCCCAGCATTTT.